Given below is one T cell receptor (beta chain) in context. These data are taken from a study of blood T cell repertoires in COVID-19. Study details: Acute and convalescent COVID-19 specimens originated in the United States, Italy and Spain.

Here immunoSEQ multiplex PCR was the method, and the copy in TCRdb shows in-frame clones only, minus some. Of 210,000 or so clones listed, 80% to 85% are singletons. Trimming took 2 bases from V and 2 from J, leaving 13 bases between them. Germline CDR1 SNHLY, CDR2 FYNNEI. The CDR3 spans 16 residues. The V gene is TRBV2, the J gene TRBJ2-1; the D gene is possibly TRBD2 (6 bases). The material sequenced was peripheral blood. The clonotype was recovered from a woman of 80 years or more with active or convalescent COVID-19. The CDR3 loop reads CASSESLAVAYNEQFF. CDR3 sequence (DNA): TGTGCCAGCAGTGAATCACTAGCAGTGGCCTACAATGAGCAGTTCTTC.